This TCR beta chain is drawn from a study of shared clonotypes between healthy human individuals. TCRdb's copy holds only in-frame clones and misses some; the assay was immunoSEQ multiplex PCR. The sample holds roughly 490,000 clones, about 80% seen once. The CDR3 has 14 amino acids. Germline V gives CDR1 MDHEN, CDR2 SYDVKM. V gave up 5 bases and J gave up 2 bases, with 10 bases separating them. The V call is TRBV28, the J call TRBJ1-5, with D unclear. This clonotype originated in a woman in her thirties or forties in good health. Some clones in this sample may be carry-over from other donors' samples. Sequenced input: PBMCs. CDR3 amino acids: CASSPILGNQPQHF. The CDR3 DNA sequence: TGTGCCAGCAGTCCCATACTAGGCAATCAGCCCCAGCATTTT.